This is a list of T cell receptor beta chains from one sample in a study of blood T cell repertoires in COVID-19. This table comes from immunoSEQ multiplex PCR, and its TCRdb copy is limited to in-frame clones, with some not included. The sample includes 90,000 to 120,000 clones, 75% to 95% of them seen just once. The material sequenced was peripheral blood. Receptors were obtained from a woman in her thirties with acute or convalescent COVID-19. The conserved cysteine and the conserved F or W are not part of the CDR3 here. Each record gives: V gene, CDR3 protein.

>TRBV19
ASSIRVTGGLNEKLF
>TRBV7-2
ASSSDRRAEAF
>TRBV7-2
ASSLSIGEILWGYT
>TRBV28
ASRGTGALNTEAF
>TRBV6-5
ASQGAGQPQH
>TRBV2
ASSDELTPYQETQY
>TRBV5-5
ASSFTGGNEKLF
>TRBV30
AWSGVTDTQY
>TRBV7-2
ASSLVQGGGNTIY
>TRBV7-2
ASRFAGGKDYGYT
>TRBV4-3
ASSQGYSNREQF
>TRBV7-9
ASSLGGLGTEAF
>TRBV11-3
ASSSQDMNTEAF
>TRBV24-1
ATSPGLNNEQF
>TRBV3-1/TRBV3-2
ASSQGVQTGTSPLH
>TRBV4-2
ASSQDWTSGSGYNEQF
>TRBV2
ASRGTGSSTTIY
>TRBV6-6
ASSPRARDRGHEQY
>TRBV4-2
ASSHLIGRAGDLNEQF
>TRBV25-1
ASSIGASPLH
>TRBV5-1
ASSRDSGNTIY
>TRBV4-3
ASSQDRTGRNSPLH
>TRBV28
ASSSPDRGFLNTEAF
>TRBV6-5
ASSRGLAGTNEQF
>TRBV11-2
ASSFSRWNEQF
>TRBV6-2/TRBV6-3
ASSQITDRDYEQY
>TRBV9
ASSVVAGGIRNEQF
>TRBV20-1
SASRAGQTEAF
>TRBV2
ASTEDFSSYNEQF
>TRBV3-1/TRBV3-2
ASSRSSGSGAYEQF
>TRBV7-3
ASSLEGDLAGENTGELF
>TRBV6-5
ASSGGTASNYGYT
>TRBV18
ASSANRERQPQH
>TRBV19
ASRGRDRGLNTEAF
>TRBV11-3
ASSLNMGHRNTEAF
>TRBV20-1
SASSPGLAGYNEQF
>TRBV2
ASSRQLGSGYT
>TRBV10-3
AISPQGNNEKLF
>TRBV9
ASSDHRLAGSYNEQF
>TRBV19
ASSTTAGPGNTIY
>TRBV6-5
ASSFTRDRDDYGYT
>TRBV6-2/TRBV6-3
ASSYPTGHSNQPQH
>TRBV12-3/TRBV12-4
ASSQGGVSPLH
>TRBV21-1
ALLPAGNTIY
>TRBV23-1
ASSHYRCERETQY
>TRBV6-6
ASRQGISNQPQH
>TRBV6-6
ASSPGLARVVGELF
>TRBV7-9
ASSILADLNEQF
>TRBV7-9
ASSHRGAGELF
>TRBV30
AWQPGLAGGPDYEQY
>TRBV19
ASSIDPGTPGNTEAF
>TRBV28
ASSLAGHGGGTKANYGYT
>TRBV4-1
ASSQNQSPEGTAGYT
>TRBV18
ASSPLGQGEGYT
>TRBV28
ASSFENYGYT
>TRBV6-5
ASSRQGGQETQY
>TRBV12-5
ASGLDGYIDGDYEQY
>TRBV4-1
ASSAEGPYLSTNEKLF
>TRBV5-5
ASSITTGGGEKLF